The present TCR beta chain was sequenced within a study of CD8 T cells in Susac syndrome. Random hexamers primed reverse transcription of about 0.45 to 1 ug RNA. TCRdb passed the immunoSEQ multiplex PCR reads through MiXCR, listing each CDR3 protein once. The sample holds roughly 130,000 distinct CDR3 sequences, about 95% seen once. Trimming removed 5 bases from V and 1 base from J, with 8 bases in between. The CDR3 is 13 amino acids. Per germline, CDR1 SGHNT and CDR2 YYREEE (reference sequence). This chain connects TRBV5-4 to TRBJ2-3; D might be TRBD1 (5 bases). The sequencing sample was made of CD4+ T cells from PBMCs. This receptor was obtained from a human donor in good health. The DNA for the CDR3 is TGTGCCAGCAGGCAAGGGGGCACAGATACGCAGTATTTT. Protein sequence: CASRQGGTDTQYF.